This TCR beta chain appears in the sequencing data of a study of blood T cells in healthy people across ages. This clonotype has more than one count but fewer than ten. PCR was performed a second time for about 7 to 11 cycles using a sample-barcoded 5' primer and a J-beta primer mix. TCRdb recomputed calls from the 5' RACE reads with MiXCR, one row per CDR3 protein. The data contain over 950,000 distinct CDR3 sequences, roughly 51% of them singletons. The CDR3 is 14 residues long. V lost 7 bases to trimming and J lost 5 bases, with 17 bases between them. Germline CDR1 SNHLY, CDR2 FYNNEI. The chain couples TRBV2 to TRBJ1-2, with D maybe TRBD1 (6 bases). The receptor's source is a woman aged 60-75 years in good health. Sequenced sample: blood. DNA of the CDR3: TGTGCCAGCAACAGGGCAGGTTTGGGGTATGGCTACACCTTC. Translating it yields CASNRAGLGYGYTF.